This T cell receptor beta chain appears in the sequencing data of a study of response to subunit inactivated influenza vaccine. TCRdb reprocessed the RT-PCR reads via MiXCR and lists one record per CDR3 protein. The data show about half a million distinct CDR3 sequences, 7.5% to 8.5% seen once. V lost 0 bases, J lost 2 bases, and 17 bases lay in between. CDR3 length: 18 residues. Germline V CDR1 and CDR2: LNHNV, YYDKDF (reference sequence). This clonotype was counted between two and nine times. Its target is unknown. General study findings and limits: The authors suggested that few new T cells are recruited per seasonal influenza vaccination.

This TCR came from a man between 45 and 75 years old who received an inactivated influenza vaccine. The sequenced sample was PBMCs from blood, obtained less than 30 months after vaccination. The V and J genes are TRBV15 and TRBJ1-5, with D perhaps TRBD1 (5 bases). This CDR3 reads CATSRDRDLRWGNQPQHF. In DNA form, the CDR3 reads TGTGCCACCAGCAGAGATCGGGACTTAAGGTGGGGCAATCAGCCCCAGCATTTT.